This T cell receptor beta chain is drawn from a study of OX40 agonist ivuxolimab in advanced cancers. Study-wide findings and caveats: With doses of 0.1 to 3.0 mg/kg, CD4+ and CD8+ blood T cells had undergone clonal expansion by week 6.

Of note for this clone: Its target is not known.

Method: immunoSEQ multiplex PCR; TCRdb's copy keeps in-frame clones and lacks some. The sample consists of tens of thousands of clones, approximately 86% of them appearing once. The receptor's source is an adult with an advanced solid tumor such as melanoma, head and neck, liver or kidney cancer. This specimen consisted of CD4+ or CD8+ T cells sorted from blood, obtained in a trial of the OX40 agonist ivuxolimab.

The CDR3 DNA follows: TGTGCCAGCAGCCGGGACAGTTACACCGGGGAGCTGTTTTTT. Encoded protein: CASSRDSYTGELFF. The V gene is TRBV7-2, the J gene TRBJ2-2, with TRBD1 identical over 7 bases. Looked up from germline, CDR1 is SGHTA and CDR2 is FQGNSA. CDR3 size: 14 residues. V dropped 5 bases and J dropped 3; count of bases not matched to a gene: 3.